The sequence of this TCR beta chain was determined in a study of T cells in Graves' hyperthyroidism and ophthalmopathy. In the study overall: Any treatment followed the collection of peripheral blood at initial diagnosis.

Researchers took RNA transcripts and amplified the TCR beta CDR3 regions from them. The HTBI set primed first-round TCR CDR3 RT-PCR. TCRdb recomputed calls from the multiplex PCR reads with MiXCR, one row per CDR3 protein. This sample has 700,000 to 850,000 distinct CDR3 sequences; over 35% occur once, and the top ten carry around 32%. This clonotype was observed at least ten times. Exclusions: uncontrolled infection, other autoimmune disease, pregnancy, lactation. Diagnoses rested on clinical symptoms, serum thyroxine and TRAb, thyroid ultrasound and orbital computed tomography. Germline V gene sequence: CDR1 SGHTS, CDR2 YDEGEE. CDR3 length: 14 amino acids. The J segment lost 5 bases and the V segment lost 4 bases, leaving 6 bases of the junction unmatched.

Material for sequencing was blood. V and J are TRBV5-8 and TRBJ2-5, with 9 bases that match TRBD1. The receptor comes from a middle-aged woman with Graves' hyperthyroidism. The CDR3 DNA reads TGTGCCAGCAGCCGGGGACAGGGTTGGGAGACCCAGTACTTC. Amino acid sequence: CASSRGQGWETQYF.